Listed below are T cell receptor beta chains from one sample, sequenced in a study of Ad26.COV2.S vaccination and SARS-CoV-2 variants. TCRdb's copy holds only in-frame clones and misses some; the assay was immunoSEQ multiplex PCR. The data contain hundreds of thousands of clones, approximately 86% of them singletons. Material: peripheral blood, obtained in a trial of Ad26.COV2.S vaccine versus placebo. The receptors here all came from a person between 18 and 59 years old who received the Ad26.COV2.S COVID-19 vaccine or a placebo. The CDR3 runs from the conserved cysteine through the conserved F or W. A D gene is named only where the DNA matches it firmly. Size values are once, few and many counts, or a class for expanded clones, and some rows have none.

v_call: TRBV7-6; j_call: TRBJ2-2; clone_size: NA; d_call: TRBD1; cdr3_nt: TGTGCCAGCAGCCCGGGGACAGGGTGGGCCGGGGAGCTGTTTTTT; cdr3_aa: CASSPGTGWAGELFF
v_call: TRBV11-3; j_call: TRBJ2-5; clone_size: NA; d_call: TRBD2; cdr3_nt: TGTGCCAGCAGCTTAGATGGGACTAGGAGCGAGACCCAGTACTTC; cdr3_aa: CASSLDGTRSETQYF
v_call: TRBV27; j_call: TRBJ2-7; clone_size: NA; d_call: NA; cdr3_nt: TGTGCCAGCAGTTTAAGGAGTGGGACCCCCTCCTACGAGCAGTACTTC; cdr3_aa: CASSLRSGTPSYEQYF
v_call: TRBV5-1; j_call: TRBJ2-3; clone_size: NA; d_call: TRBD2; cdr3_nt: TGCGCCAGCAGCTTGGTTGCGGGGGACACAGATACGCAGTATTTT; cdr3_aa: CASSLVAGDTDTQYF
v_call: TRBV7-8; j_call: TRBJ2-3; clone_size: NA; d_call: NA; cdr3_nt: TGTGCCAAAACTGGTACAGATACGCAGTATTTT; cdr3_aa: CAKTGTDTQYF
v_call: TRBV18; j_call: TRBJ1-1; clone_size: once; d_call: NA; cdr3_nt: TGTGCCAGCTCACCGGGACTTGGGAACACTGAAGCTTTCTTT; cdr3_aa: CASSPGLGNTEAFF
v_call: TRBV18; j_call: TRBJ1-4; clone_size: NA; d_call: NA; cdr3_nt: TGTGCCAGCTCACCATTGGGGAATGAAAAACTGTTTTTT; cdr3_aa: CASSPLGNEKLFF
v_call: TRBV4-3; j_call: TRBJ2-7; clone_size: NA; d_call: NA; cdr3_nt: TGCGCCAGCAGCCAAGATTTGTTGCCATCCGAGGACGAGCAGTACTTC; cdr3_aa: CASSQDLLPSEDEQYF
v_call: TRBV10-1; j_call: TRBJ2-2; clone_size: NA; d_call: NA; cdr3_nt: TGCGCCAGCAGTGAGGGCAGACGCACCGGGGAGCTGTTTTTT; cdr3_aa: CASSEGRRTGELFF
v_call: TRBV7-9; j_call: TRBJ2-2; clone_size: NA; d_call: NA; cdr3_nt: TGTGCCAGCAGCTTATACAGGCGAGGGCGTACCGGGGAGCTGTTTTTT; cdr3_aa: CASSLYRRGRTGELFF
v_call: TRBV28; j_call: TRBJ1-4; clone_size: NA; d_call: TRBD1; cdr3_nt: TGTGCCAGCAGTTTGGTCGGCCAGGGGGCAACTAATGAAAAACTGTTTTTT; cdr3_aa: CASSLVGQGATNEKLFF
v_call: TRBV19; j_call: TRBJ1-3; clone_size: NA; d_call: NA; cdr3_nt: TGTGCCAGTAGGTTGAGCTCTGGAAACACCATATATTTT; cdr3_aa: CASRLSSGNTIYF
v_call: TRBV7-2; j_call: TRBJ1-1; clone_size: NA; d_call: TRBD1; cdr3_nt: TGTGCCAGCAGCTTATTTGGGACAGGCACGAGTGAAGCTTTCTTT; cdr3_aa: CASSLFGTGTSEAFF
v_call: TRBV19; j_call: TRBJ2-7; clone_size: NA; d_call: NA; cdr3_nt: TGTGCCAGTAGTATGGAGGGGAGCTCCTACGAGCAGTACTTC; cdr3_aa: CASSMEGSSYEQYF
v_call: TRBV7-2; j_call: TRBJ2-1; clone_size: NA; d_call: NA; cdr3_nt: TGTGCCAGCAGCTTTTCTTGGGGTAACGTAAACAATGAGCAGTTCTTC; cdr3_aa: CASSFSWGNVNNEQFF
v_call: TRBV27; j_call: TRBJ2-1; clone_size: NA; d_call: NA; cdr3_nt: TGTGCCAGCAGTCAAAGAAAGTTAGCGCAAGCTAACTACAATGAGCAGTTCTTC; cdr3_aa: CASSQRKLAQANYNEQFF
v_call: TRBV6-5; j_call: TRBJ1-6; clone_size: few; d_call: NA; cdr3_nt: TGTGCCAGCGGGACATATAATTCACCCCTCCACTTT; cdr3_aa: CASGTYNSPLHF
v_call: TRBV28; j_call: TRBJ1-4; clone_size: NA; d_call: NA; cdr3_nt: TGTGCCACCCAGGGCGGGTCAGGGAATGAAAAACTGTTTTTT; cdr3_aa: CATQGGSGNEKLFF
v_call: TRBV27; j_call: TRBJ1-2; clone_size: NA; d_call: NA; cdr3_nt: TGTGCCAGCAGTTTTTGGGGGGGCGATGGCTACACCTTC; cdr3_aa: CASSFWGGDGYTF
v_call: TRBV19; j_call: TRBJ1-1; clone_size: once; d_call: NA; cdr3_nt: TGTGCCAGTAGTATTCGGGTAAACACTGAAGCTTTCTTT; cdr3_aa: CASSIRVNTEAFF
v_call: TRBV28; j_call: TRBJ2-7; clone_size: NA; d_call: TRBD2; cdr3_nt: TGTGCCAGCAGGCGGGAGACGGGATCGTCCTACGAGCAGTACTTC; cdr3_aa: CASRRETGSSYEQYF